This TCR beta chain stems from a study of CD8+ T cells in alopecia areata. Broader study findings: Clonality in lesional scalp, especially alopecia totalis/universalis, exceeded that of normal scalp. Sequencing of scalp tissue also captures the resident alphabeta T cells of normal skin.

The treatment denotes: oral pan-JAK inhibitor, 5-10 mg twice daily. Comments on this clone: The antigen is undetermined.

The authors extracted RNA and reverse transcribed it into cDNA as the sequencing template. Measured with immunoSEQ multiplex PCR; TCRdb has only the in-frame clones, and not every one. This table holds 150,000 to 200,000 clones, approximately 50% found once. The sequenced sample was CD8+ T cells sorted from blood, obtained around week 52, from a patient treated with tofacitinib. The receptor was derived from a human donor with alopecia areata.

CDR3 residues: CASSGVSYEQYF. CDR3 nucleotide sequence: TGTGCCAGCAGCGGGGTCTCCTACGAGCAGTACTTC. The chain carries TRBV9 and TRBJ2-7; D remains unclear. Between the trimmed V and J ends, which lost 3 bases and 0 bases, there was a span of 4 bases. From germline, CDR1 is SGDLS and CDR2 YYNGEE. The CDR3 has 12 residues.